Below, 27 T cell receptor beta chains from the same sample are listed, as sequenced in a study of T cells in Graves' hyperthyroidism and ophthalmopathy. The CDR3 regions of TCR beta were amplified from RNA transcripts. HTBI primers were employed in a first-round RT-PCR of the TCR CDR3. TCRdb used MiXCR to reprocess the multiplex PCR reads, holding one entry per CDR3 protein. Of around 600,000 distinct CDR3 sequences in the sample, more than 15% are singletons; the top ten hold under 3.5%. The sequenced material came from blood. Every receptor here comes from a woman aged 40 to 55 with Graves' ophthalmopathy.

The V gene is TRBV12-3 or TRBV12-4, the J gene TRBJ1-6, with D perhaps TRBD1 (6 bases). V was cut by 7 bases and J by 8 bases, with 15 bases left in between. CDR3 size: 14 residues. The CDR3 loop reads CASTSGQGYSPLHF. The CDR3 DNA is TGTGCCAGCACCTCGGGCCAGGGGTATTCACCCCTCCACTTT.

This clonotype has a handful of counts. DNA of the CDR3: TGTGCCAGCAGCCAAGATTGGACAAGAGGGGTCCAAGAGACCCAGTACTTC. This gives the protein CASSQDWTRGVQETQYF. The chain uses TRBV3-1 and TRBJ2-5; perhaps D is TRBD1 or TRBD2 (5 bases each). The germline V and J ends were trimmed by 0 bases and 1 base, with 15 bases remaining between them. CDR1 and CDR2 (germline): LGHDT, YNNKEL (reference sequence). The CDR3 extends over 17 amino acids.

This clonotype was observed many times. The rearrangement links TRBV20-1 to TRBJ2-3; 9 bases agree with TRBD2. CDR1 is DFQATT, CDR2 SNEGSKA, per germline (reference sequence). V lost 8 bases and J lost 6; bases outside the gene matches: 6. The CDR3 spans 12 residues. The CDR3 nucleotides read TGCAGTCGTCGGCGGGGGGGGGATACGCAGTATTTT. Amino acids: CSRRRGGDTQYF.

This clonotype has ten or more counts. This chain uses TRBV28 with TRBJ2-7; D might be TRBD2 (5 bases). The ends were cut back, 1 base at V and 2 bases at J, with 15 bases in the middle. Germline V gene data show CDR1 as MDHEN and CDR2 as SYDVKM. The CDR3 is made up of 16 amino acids. For the CDR3, the DNA is TGTGCCAGCAGTTTATTGGGTCAGTCGGGAACCTACGAGCAGTACTTC. Amino acids: CASSLLGQSGTYEQYF.

This clonotype was counted only a few times. V is TRBV20-1 and J is TRBJ2-2; no firm D call. Germline values: CDR1 DFQATT, CDR2 SNEGSKA (reference sequence). The CDR3 is made up of 15 amino acids. V was cut by 2 bases and J by 5 bases, with 15 bases left in between. CDR3 residues: CSARNSPTRTGELFF. CDR3 in DNA: TGCAGTGCTAGAAATAGTCCCACCCGGACCGGGGAGCTGTTTTTT.

Of note for this clonotype: This could be a read error, since a much larger clone is one nucleotide away. J is TRBJ1-1 and V is TRBV3-1; D remains unclear. Looked up from germline, CDR1 is LGHDT and CDR2 is YNNKEL (reference sequence). CDR3 length: 14 amino acids. The CDR3 DNA follows: TGTGCCAGCAGCCAAGATCAAGAGAACACTGAAGCTTCCTTT. The encoded protein is CASSQDQENTEASF.

This clonotype has only a few counts. The rearrangement uses TRBV3-1 and TRBJ1-5, with unresolved D. Germline assignment: CDR1 LGHDT and CDR2 YNNKEL (reference sequence). This CDR3 spans 13 amino acids. The V gene lost 1 base and the J gene lost 9 bases, with 10 bases spanning the gap. CDR3 nucleotide sequence: TGTGCCAGCAGCCAAGCCCTGGATCGGCCCCAGCATTTT. Its translation: CASSQALDRPQHF.

This clonotype was found many times. The chain is built from TRBV30 and TRBJ2-7; D remains unclear. Trimming took 1 base from V and 3 from J, leaving 10 bases between them. The CDR3 covers 13 residues. From germline, CDR1 is GTSNPN and CDR2 SVGIG (reference sequence). The CDR3 DNA sequence: TGTGCCTGGAGTGGACGAGGCCTCTACGAGCAGTACTTC. Translating gives CAWSGRGLYEQYF.

The chain has TRBV5-1 and TRBJ2-3; D is perhaps TRBD2 (6 bases). Germline loops: CDR1 SGHRS, CDR2 YFSETQ. The CDR3 sequence is 16 residues long. Between the trimmed V and J ends, which lost 5 bases and 2 bases, there was a span of 18 bases. CDR3 coding DNA: TGCGCCAGCAGGGCAGGATCCAGCGGGTACACAGATACGCAGTATTTT. This translates into CASRAGSSGYTDTQYF.

This clonotype was seen more than once but under ten times. The genes are TRBV5-4 and TRBJ2-3; D perhaps matches TRBD2 (5 bases). Trimming took 2 bases from V and 1 from J, leaving 14 bases between them. The CDR3 is 16 amino acids. Germline-derived CDR1 and CDR2 are SGHNT and YYREEE (reference sequence). The CDR3 region is CASSFGKRSGTDTQYF. For the CDR3, the DNA is TGTGCCAGCAGCTTTGGTAAGCGGTCTGGCACAGATACGCAGTATTTT.

This clonotype appeared a few times. This chain joins TRBV30 and TRBJ1-2; 7 bases agree with TRBD1. Germline trimming cut 5 bases from V and 2 bases from J; bases unmatched to any gene: 8. This CDR3 has 14 residues. Germline loops: CDR1 GTSNPN, CDR2 SVGIG (reference sequence). Here the CDR3 DNA reads TGTGCCTGGCTAGGGGGCAGCTTGAACTATGGCTACACCTTC. Amino acid sequence: CAWLGGSLNYGYTF.

The chain couples TRBV6-2 or TRBV6-3 to TRBJ1-2, with D possibly TRBD1 on 6 matching bases. This CDR3 is built from 14 residues. CDR1 and CDR2 (germline): MNHEY, SVGEGT. V was clipped by 4 bases and J by 8 bases, with 17 bases between them. The CDR3 nucleotides read TGTGCCAGCAGTTTCAGACAGGCCGGGGAAGGCTACACCTTC. Residues: CASSFRQAGEGYTF.

The table lists this clonotype with a few counts. A read error is possible here, since a much larger clone lies one base away. The rearrangement uses TRBV5-1 and TRBJ1-2, with D tentatively TRBD1 (5 bases). V dropped 0 bases and J dropped 0 bases, with 9 bases sitting between them. Germline V CDR1 and CDR2: SGHRS, YFSETQ. This CDR3 contains 15 residues. The CDR3: CASSLGWGANYGYTF. As DNA, the CDR3 is TGCGCCAGCAGCTTGGGCTGGGGGGCTAACTATGGCTACACCTTC.

Points on this clonotype: This may stem from a read error, because a much larger clone lies one nucleotide away. The chain has TRBV29-1 and TRBJ2-7; D gene ambiguous. The ends were cut back, 2 bases at V and 5 bases at J, with 16 bases in the middle. This CDR3 region has 14 residues. The germline CDR1 and CDR2 sequences are SQVTM and ANQGSEA. Here the CDR3 DNA reads TGCAGCGTTGAATCCCCGACCCAAGGCCACGAGCAGTACTTC. Translation gives CSVESPTQGHEQYF.

The V and J genes are TRBV10-3 and TRBJ2-1, with D uncertain. Germline V gene lookup returns CDR1 ENHRY and CDR2 SYGVKD. CDR3 length: 14 residues. The ends were cut back, 0 bases at V and 3 bases at J, with 6 bases in the middle. The CDR3: CAISESPGYNEQFF. DNA of the CDR3: TGTGCCATCAGTGAGTCGCCGGGCTACAATGAGCAGTTCTTC.

V gene TRBV5-1 combines with J gene TRBJ1-1, with D hard to call. The CDR3 length is 13 residues. The germline V gene encodes CDR1 SGHRS and CDR2 YFSETQ. V lost 2 bases and J lost 5, with 10 bases in between. The DNA for the CDR3 is TGCGCCAGCAGCTTCGCAGAACAAACTGAAGCTTTCTTT. It encodes CASSFAEQTEAFF.

The sample holds a few counts of this clonotype. The chain combines TRBV4-1 with TRBJ2-7; D unclear. Germline loops: CDR1 MGHRA, CDR2 YSYEKL. Trimming left V 0 bases short and J 0 bases short, with 12 bases between. The CDR3 is 16 residues long. CDR3 nucleotide sequence: TGCGCCAGCAGCCAAGATTCGGGTTATGACTCCTACGAGCAGTACTTC. The encoded protein is CASSQDSGYDSYEQYF.

The sample holds a few counts of this clonotype. The chain joins TRBV12-3 or TRBV12-4 to TRBJ2-4; no reliable D call. The germline V and J ends were trimmed by 4 bases and 6 bases, with 7 bases remaining between them. The CDR3 totals 12 residues. The CDR3 loop is CASSSDGNIQYF. As DNA, the CDR3 is TGTGCCAGCAGTTCGGACGGAAACATTCAGTACTTC.

The chain carries TRBV18 and TRBJ2-1; TRBD1 might be the D (6 bases). Between the trimmed V and J ends, which lost 3 bases and 0 bases, there was a span of 12 bases. Germline V gives CDR1 KGHSH, CDR2 LQKENI. This CDR3 spans 16 amino acids. CDR3 in DNA: TGTGCCAGCTCACCCACAGGGCCCCCCTCCTACAATGAGCAGTTCTTC. Translated, it gives CASSPTGPPSYNEQFF. The whole variable domain, remainder taken from reference TRBV18 and TRBJ2-1, is NAGVMQNPRHLVRRRGQEARLRCSPMKGHSHVYWYRQLPEEGLKFMVYLQKENIIDESGMPKERFSAEFPKEGPSILRIQQVVRGDSAAYFCASSPTGPPSYNEQFFGPGTRLTVL.

This clonotype was seen at least ten times. The CDR3 loop reads CASNSGGEETQYF. In DNA, the CDR3 is TGTGCCAGCAACTCAGGGGGCGAAGAGACCCAGTACTTC. This chain connects TRBV6-1 to TRBJ2-5, with 8 bases matching TRBD1. The CDR3 covers 13 residues. From germline, CDR1 is MNHNS and CDR2 SASEGT. The ends lost 7 bases at V and 3 bases at J; junction bases unmatched: 4.

In the case of this clonotype: With a much larger clone just one base away, this may be a read error. This sequence joins TRBV2 and TRBJ2-1; TRBD2 agrees at 9 bases. This CDR3 is 14 amino acids long. V was clipped by 7 bases and J by 6 bases; unmatched bases: 7. Germline V lookup: CDR1 SNHLY, CDR2 FYNNEI. The DNA for the CDR3 is TGTGCCAGCATTGTTGAAGCGGGGGGCAATGAGCAGTTCTTC. The encoded protein is CASIVEAGGNEQFF.

This clonotype was recorded once. The chain has TRBV28 and TRBJ2-3, with TRBD2 identical over 10 bases. The length of the CDR3 is 17 residues. From germline, CDR1 is MDHEN and CDR2 SYDVKM. V lost 3 bases, J lost 3 bases, and 9 bases stayed unmatched. CDR3 amino acids: CASSFNLAGDGTDTQYF. CDR3 in DNA: TGTGCCAGCAGTTTTAACCTAGCGGGAGACGGTACAGATACGCAGTATTTT. The whole variable domain, remainder taken from reference TRBV28 and TRBJ2-3, is DVKVTQSSRYLVKRTGEKVFLECVQDMDHENMFWYRQDPGLGLRLIYFSYDVKMKEKGDIPEGYSVSREKKERFSLILESASTNQTSMYLCASSFNLAGDGTDTQYFGPGTRLTVL.

This clonotype has at least ten counts. J is TRBJ2-5 and V is TRBV3-1, with unresolved D. This CDR3 region has 11 residues. Looked up from germline, CDR1 is LGHDT and CDR2 is YNNKEL (reference sequence). The ends were cut back, 3 bases at V and 7 bases at J, with 6 bases in the middle. DNA of the CDR3: TGTGCCAGCAGCCAGTCGGGGACCCAGTACTTC. Translated: CASSQSGTQYF.

The chain links TRBV29-1 to TRBJ2-1; 7 bases are shared with TRBD2. Germline lookup yields CDR1 SQVTM and CDR2 ANQGSEA. The CDR3 loop spans 13 amino acids. Trimming took 4 bases from V and 6 from J; bases not matched to a gene: 6. In DNA form, the CDR3 reads TGCAGCGTTGCACAGACTAGCAGCAATGAGCAGTTCTTC. Its protein is CSVAQTSSNEQFF.

This clonotype was observed at least ten times. This chain links TRBV20-1 with TRBJ1-1; the D is unclear. V shed 2 bases and J shed 0 bases, with 7 bases lying between them. CDR3 length: 13 residues. Germline V gene data show CDR1 as DFQATT and CDR2 as SNEGSKA (reference sequence). CDR3 in DNA: TGCAGTGCTAGACGGGAATTGAACACTGAAGCTTTCTTT. Residues: CSARRELNTEAFF.

This clonotype came up many times. The chain carries TRBV12-3 or TRBV12-4 and TRBJ2-6; maybe TRBD1 (5 bases). V lost 7 bases, J lost 0 bases, and 7 bases lay in between. This CDR3 comprises 14 residues. The CDR3 DNA follows: TGTGCCAGCACTCAGGGCTCTGGGGCCAACGTCCTGACTTTC. Amino acid sequence: CASTQGSGANVLTF.

This clonotype is a singleton in its sample. The rearrangement links TRBV7-3 to TRBJ2-1; 14 bases line up with TRBD2. Germline V lookup: CDR1 SGHTA, CDR2 FQGTGA. The CDR3 contains 17 residues. J lost 4 bases, V lost 5 bases, and 7 bases had no gene match. The CDR3 region is CASSLGTSGGDYNEQFF. The CDR3 region has the DNA TGTGCCAGCAGCCTCGGGACTAGCGGGGGAGATTACAATGAGCAGTTCTTC.